This T cell receptor (beta chain) is from a study of CD8 T cells in ankylosing spondylitis. General observations from the study: Significantly higher representation of disease-linked clones was reported for matched ankylosing spondylitis synovial fluid. Earlier work had already found some motif variants in reactive arthritis synovial fluid and blood. It appeared that ankylosing spondylitis blood was characterized by a TCR beta motif of under ten highly homologous variants. As for the disease-linked clones, they showed a CD8+ phenotype and occurred at relatively low frequencies in peripheral blood.

Points on this clonotype: Its antigen is undetermined.

The CDR3 length is 15 residues. V shed 5 bases and J shed 3 bases, with 13 bases lying between them. Per the germline V gene, CDR1 is SGHVT and CDR2 is SQSDAQ. One entry per CDR3 protein, called by TCRdb with MiXCR from the 5' RACE reads. The repertoire includes over 30,000 distinct CDR3 sequences, around 15% of them detected once, and approximately 33% sits in the top ten. The clonotype originates from a male donor with ankylosing spondylitis. The source material was synovial fluid, either unsorted or a sorted T cell fraction (not recorded which). The gene calls are TRBV7-4 and TRBJ2-2; tentative D call: TRBD1 (6 bases). CDR3 bases: TGTGCCAGCAGCCCTGACAGGACTTACACCGGGGAGCTGTTTTTT. Translation: CASSPDRTYTGELFF.